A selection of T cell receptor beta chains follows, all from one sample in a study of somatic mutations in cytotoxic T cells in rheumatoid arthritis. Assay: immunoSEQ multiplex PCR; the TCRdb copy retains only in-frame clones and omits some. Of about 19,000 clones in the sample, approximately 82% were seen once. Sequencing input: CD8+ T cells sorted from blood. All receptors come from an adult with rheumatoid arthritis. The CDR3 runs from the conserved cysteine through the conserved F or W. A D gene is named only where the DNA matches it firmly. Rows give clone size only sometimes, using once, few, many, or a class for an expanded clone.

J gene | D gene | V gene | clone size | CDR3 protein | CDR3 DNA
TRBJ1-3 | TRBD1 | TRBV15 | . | CATSSRDSGNTIYF | TGTGCCACCAGCAGCCGGGACAGCGGAAACACCATATATTTT
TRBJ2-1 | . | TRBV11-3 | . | CASSLGGVNEQFF | TGTGCCAGCAGCTTAGGGGGCGTAAATGAGCAGTTCTTC
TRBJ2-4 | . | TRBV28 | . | CASTSTDRARLAKNIQYF | TGTGCCAGCACCTCCACCGACCGGGCCCGCCTAGCCAAAAACATTCAGTACTTC
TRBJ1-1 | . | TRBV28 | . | CASGVNTEAFF | TGTGCCAGCGGGGTGAACACTGAAGCTTTCTTT
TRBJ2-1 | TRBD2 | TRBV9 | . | CASSVEGASGDISYNEQFF | TGTGCCAGCAGCGTAGAGGGGGCTAGCGGGGACATCTCCTACAATGAGCAGTTCTTC
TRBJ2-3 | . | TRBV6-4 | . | CASSEETSTDTQYF | TGTGCCAGCAGTGAGGAGACTAGCACAGATACGCAGTATTTT
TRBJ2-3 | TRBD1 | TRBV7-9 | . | CASSEAGGSDTQYF | TGTGCCAGCAGCGAGGCAGGGGGATCAGATACGCAGTATTTT
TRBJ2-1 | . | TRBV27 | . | CASSGRGRWDNEQFF | TGTGCCAGCAGCGGAAGGGGGAGGTGGGACAATGAGCAGTTCTTC
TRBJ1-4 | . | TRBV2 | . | CASSNRDKLFF | TGTGCCAGCAGTAACCGGGACAAACTGTTTTTT
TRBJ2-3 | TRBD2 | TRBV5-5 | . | CASSSPGERDSTDTQYF | TGTGCCAGCAGCTCCCCTGGGGAGCGGGATAGCACAGATACGCAGTATTTT
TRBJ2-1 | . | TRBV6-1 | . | CASSEARWARGQQFF | TGTGCCAGCAGTGAAGCGAGGTGGGCCCGAGGCCAGCAGTTCTTC
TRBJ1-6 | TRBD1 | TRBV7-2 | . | CASSLYNRGSPLHF | TGTGCCAGCAGCTTATATAACAGGGGATCACCCCTCCACTTT
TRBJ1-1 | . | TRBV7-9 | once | CASSFSSFGGTEAFF | TGTGCCAGCAGCTTTTCCAGCTTCGGGGGCACTGAAGCTTTCTTT
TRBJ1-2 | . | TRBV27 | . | CASSLGWAGGYTF | TGTGCCAGCAGTTTGGGGTGGGCAGGAGGCTACACCTTC
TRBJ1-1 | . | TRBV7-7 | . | CASTPMRMGVTEAFF | TGTGCTAGCACCCCCATGCGTATGGGTGTCACTGAAGCTTTCTTT
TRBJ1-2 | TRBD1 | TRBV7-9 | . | CASSPGTGVSFGYTF | TGTGCCAGCAGCCCAGGGACAGGGGTTTCATTTGGCTACACCTTC